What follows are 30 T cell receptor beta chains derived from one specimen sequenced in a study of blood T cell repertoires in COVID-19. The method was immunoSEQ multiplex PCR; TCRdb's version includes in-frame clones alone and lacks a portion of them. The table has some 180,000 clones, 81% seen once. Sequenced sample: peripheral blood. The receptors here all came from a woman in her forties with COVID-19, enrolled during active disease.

CDR3 residues: CSGAEATGELFF. The CDR3 DNA is TGCAGCGGCGCCGAGGCGACCGGGGAGCTGTTTTTT. The chain is built from TRBV29-1 and TRBJ2-2, with D unclear. V dropped 7 bases and J dropped 5 bases, with 11 bases sitting between them. CDR3 length: 12 residues. Germline assignment: CDR1 SQVTM and CDR2 ANQGSEA.

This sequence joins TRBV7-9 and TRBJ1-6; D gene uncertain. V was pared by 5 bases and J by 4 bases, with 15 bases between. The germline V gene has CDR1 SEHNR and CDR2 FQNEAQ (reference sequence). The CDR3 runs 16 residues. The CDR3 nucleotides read TGTGCCAGCAGCAAAGAGGAGGAGTTATATAATTCACCCCTCCACTTT. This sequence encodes CASSKEEELYNSPLHF.

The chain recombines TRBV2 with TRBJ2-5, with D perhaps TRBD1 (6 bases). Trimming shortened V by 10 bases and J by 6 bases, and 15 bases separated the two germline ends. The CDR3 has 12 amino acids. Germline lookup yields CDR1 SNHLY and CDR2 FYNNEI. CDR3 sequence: CATRTVKQTQYF. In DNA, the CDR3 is TGTGCCACCAGGACAGTCAAACAGACCCAGTACTTC.

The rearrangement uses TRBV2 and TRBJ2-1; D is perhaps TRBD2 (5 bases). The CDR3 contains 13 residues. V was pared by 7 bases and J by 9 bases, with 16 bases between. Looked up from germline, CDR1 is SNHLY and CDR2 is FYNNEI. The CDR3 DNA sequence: TGTGCCAGCAATCAGGTTAGCGACGGTGAGCAGTTCTTC. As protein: CASNQVSDGEQFF.

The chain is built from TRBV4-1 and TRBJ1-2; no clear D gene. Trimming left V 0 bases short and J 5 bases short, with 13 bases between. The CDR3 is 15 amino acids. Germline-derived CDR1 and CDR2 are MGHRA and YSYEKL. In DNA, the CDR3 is TGCGCCAGCAGCCAAGAAGAAACGGAGAGATATGGCTACACCTTC. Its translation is CASSQEETERYGYTF.

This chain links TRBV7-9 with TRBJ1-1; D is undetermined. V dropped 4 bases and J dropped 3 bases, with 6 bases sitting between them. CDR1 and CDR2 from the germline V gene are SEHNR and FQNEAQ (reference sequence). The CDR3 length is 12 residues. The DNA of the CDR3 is TGTGCCAGCAGCTCCCGTTACACTGAAGCTTTCTTT. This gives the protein CASSSRYTEAFF.

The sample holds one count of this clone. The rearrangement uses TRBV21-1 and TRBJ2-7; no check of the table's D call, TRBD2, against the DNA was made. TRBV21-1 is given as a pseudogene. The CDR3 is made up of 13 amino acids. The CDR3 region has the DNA TGTGCCAGCAGTCCAGCGCAATTCTACGAGCAGTACTTC. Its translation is CASSPAQFYEQYF.

The CDR3 reads CASTQGRGSLSGANVLTF. For the CDR3, the DNA is TGTGCCAGTACCCAGGGGAGGGGATCCCTCTCTGGGGCCAACGTCCTGACTTTC. The gene calls are TRBV19 and TRBJ2-6; D perhaps matches TRBD2 (7 bases). The CDR3 consists of 18 residues. Trimming left V 7 bases short and J 0 bases short, with 19 bases between. In germline, CDR1 is LNHDA, CDR2 SQIVND (reference sequence).

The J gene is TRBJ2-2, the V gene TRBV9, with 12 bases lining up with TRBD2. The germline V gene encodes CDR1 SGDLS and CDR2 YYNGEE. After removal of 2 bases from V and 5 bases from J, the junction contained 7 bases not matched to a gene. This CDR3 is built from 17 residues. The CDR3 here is CASSVSSGGASTGELFF. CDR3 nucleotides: TGTGCCAGCAGCGTCTCTAGCGGGGGGGCCTCAACCGGGGAGCTGTTTTTT.

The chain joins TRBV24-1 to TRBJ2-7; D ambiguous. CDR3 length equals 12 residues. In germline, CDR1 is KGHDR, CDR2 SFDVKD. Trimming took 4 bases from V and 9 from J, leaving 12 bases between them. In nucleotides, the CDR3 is TGTGCCACCAGTGACTCCCGGTCTGGGCAGTACTTC. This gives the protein CATSDSRSGQYF.

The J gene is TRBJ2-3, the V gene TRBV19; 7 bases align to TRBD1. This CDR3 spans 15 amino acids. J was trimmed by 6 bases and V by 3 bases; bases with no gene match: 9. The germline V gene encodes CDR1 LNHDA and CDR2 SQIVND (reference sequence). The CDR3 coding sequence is TGTGCCAGTAGTATTTACCAGGGGGTACGCGATACGCAGTATTTT. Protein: CASSIYQGVRDTQYF.

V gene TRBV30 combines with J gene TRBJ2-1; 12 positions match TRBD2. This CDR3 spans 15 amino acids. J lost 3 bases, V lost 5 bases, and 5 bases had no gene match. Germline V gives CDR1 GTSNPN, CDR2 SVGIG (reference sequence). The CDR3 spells CAWSSGGASYNEQFF. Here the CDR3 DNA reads TGTGCCTGGTCTAGCGGGGGGGCCAGCTACAATGAGCAGTTCTTC. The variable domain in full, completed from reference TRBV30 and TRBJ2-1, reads SQTIHQWPATLVQPVGSPLSLECTVEGTSNPNLYWYRQAAGRGLQLLFYSVGIGQISSEVPQNLSASRPQDRQFILSSKKLLLSDSGFYLCAWSSGGASYNEQFFGPGTRLTVL.

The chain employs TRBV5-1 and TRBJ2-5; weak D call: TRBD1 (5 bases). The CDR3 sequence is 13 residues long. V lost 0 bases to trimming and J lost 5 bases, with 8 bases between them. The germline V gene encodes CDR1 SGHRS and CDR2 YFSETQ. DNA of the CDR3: TGCGCCAGCAGCTTGGGTGCAGGGGAGACCCAGTACTTC. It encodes CASSLGAGETQYF.

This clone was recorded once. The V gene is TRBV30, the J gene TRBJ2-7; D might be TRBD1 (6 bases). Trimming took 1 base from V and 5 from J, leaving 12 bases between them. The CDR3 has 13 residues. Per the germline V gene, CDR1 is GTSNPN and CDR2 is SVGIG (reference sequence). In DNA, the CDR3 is TGTGCCTGGAGTGGTCCGGGACACCACGAGCAGTACGTC. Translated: CAWSGPGHHEQYV.

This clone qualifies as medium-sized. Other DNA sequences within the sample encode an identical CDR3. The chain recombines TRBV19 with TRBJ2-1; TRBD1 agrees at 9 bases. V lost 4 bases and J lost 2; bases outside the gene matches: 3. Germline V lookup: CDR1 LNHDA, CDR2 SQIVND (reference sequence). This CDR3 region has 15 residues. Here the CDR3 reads CASSTGTGTYNEQFF. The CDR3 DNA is TGTGCCAGTAGTACCGGGACAGGGACCTACAATGAGCAGTTCTTC. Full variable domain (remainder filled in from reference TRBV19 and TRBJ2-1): DGGITQSPKYLFRKEGQNVTLSCEQNLNHDAMYWYRQDPGQGLRLIYYSQIVNDFQKGDIAEGYSVSREKKESFPLTVTSAQKNPTAFYLCASSTGTGTYNEQFFGPGTRLTVL.

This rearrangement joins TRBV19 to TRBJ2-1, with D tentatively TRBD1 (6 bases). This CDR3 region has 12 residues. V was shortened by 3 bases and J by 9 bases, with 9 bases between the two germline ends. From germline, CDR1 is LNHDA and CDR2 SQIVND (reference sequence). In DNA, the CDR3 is TGTGCCAGTAGTATCAGGGGATTTGAGCAGTTCTTC. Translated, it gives CASSIRGFEQFF. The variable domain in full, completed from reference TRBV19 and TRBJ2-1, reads DGGITQSPKYLFRKEGQNVTLSCEQNLNHDAMYWYRQDPGQGLRLIYYSQIVNDFQKGDIAEGYSVSREKKESFPLTVTSAQKNPTAFYLCASSIRGFEQFFGPGTRLTVL.

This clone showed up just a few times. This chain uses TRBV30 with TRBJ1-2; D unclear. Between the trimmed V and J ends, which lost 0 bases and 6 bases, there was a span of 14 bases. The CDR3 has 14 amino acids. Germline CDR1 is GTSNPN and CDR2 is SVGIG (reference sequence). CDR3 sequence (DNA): TGTGCCTGGAGTGTACTTCGAGGGAATGATGGCTACACCTTC. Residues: CAWSVLRGNDGYTF.

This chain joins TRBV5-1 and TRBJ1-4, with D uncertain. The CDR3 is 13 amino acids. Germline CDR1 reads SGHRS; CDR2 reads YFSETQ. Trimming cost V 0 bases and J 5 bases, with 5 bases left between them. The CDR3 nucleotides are TGCGCCAGCAGCTTGGCGGGGAATGAAAAACTGTTTTTT. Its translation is CASSLAGNEKLFF.

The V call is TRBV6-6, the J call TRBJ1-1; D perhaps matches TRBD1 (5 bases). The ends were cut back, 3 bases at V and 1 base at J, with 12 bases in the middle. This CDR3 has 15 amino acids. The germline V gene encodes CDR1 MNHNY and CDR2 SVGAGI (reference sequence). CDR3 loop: CASSYGWGRNTEAFF. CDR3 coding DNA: TGTGCCAGCAGTTATGGCTGGGGCCGGAACACTGAAGCTTTCTTT.

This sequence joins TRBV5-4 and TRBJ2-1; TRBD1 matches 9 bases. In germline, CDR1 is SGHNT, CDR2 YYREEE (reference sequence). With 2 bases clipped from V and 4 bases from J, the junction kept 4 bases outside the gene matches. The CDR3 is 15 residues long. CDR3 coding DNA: TGTGCCAGCAGCTTACAGGGGGCGGGTTACAATGAGCAGTTCTTC. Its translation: CASSLQGAGYNEQFF.

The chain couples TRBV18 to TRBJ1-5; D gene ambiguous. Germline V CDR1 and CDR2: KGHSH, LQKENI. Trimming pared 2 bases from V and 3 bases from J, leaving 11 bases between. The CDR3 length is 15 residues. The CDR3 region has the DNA TGTGCCAGCTCACCAGGGGAGGGAAACAATCAGCCCCAGCATTTT. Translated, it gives CASSPGEGNNQPQHF.

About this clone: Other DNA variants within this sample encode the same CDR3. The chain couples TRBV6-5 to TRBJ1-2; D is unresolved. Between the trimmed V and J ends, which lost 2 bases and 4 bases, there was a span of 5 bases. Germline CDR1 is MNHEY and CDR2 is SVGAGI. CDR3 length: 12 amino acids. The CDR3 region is CASSYGPYGYTF. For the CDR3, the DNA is TGTGCCAGCAGTTACGGCCCCTATGGCTACACCTTC.

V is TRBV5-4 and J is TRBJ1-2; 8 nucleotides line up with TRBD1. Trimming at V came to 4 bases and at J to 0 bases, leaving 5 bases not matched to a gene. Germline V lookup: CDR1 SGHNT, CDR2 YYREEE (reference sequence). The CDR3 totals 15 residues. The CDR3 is CASSLQGAANYGYTF. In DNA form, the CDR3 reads TGTGCCAGCAGCCTGCAGGGGGCCGCTAACTATGGCTACACCTTC.

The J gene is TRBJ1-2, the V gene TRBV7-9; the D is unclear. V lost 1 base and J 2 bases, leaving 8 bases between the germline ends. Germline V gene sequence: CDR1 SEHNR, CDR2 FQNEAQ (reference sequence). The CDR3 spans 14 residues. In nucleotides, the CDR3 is TGTGCCAGCAGCTTAGACACCGAAAACTATGGCTACACCTTC. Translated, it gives CASSLDTENYGYTF.

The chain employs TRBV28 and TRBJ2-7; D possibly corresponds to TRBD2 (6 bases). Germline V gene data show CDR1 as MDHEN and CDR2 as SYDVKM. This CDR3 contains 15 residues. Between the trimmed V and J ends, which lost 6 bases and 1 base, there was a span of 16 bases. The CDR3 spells CASSPRGTLSYEQYF. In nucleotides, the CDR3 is TGTGCCAGCAGCCCCCGGGGGACCTTATCCTACGAGCAGTACTTC.

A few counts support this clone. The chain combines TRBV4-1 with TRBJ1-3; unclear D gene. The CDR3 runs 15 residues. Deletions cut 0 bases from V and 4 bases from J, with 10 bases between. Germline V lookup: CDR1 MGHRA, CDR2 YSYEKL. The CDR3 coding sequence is TGCGCCAGCAGCCAAGATTCAGTTGTGGGAAACACCATATATTTT. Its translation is CASSQDSVVGNTIYF.

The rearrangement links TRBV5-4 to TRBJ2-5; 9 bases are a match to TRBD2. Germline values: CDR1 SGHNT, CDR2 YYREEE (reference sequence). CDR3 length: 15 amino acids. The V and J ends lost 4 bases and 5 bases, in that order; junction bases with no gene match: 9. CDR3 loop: CASSDISSGVETQYF. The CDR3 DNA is TGTGCCAGCAGCGATATTTCTAGCGGGGTTGAGACCCAGTACTTC.

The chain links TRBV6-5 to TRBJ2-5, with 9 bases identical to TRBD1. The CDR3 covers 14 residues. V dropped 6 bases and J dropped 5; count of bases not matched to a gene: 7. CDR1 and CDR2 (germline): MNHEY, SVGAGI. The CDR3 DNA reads TGTGCCAGCAGCGCGGGACAGGGCCACGAGACCCAGTACTTC. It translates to CASSAGQGHETQYF.

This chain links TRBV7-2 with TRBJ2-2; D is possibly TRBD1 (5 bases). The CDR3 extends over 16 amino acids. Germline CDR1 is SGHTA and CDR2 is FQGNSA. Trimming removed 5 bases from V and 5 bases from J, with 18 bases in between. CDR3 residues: CASSPSRQGRTGELFF. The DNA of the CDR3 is TGTGCCAGCAGCCCATCCAGGCAGGGAAGGACCGGGGAGCTGTTTTTT.

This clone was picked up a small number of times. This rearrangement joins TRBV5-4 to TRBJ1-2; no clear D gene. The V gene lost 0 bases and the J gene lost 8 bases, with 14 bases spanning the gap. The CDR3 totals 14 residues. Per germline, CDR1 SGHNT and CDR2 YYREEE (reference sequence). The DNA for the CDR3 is TGTGCCAGCAGCTTGGATTCGGTACTGAGGGGCTACACCTTC. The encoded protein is CASSLDSVLRGYTF.